This entry features one TCR beta chain sequence. Its antigen is not identified. Mismatch with germline at one junction end may stem from a read error. This sample stems from a study of response to subunit inactivated influenza vaccine. TCRdb re-analysed the RT-PCR reads in MiXCR, keeping a single row per CDR3 protein. Of approximately 700,000 distinct CDR3 sequences in the sample, about 15% are singletons; the top ten hold around 7.3%. The CDR3 covers 14 residues. Germline CDR1 is SQVTM and CDR2 is ANQGSEA. Overall study findings and caveats: Authors suggested seasonal influenza vaccinations each recruit few new T cells.

The starting material was PBMCs from blood, obtained around 14 days before vaccination. This TCR was sampled from a man in his fifties or sixties who received an inactivated influenza vaccine. The chain employs TRBV29-1 and TRBJ2-3, with a tentative D call TRBD1 (6 bases). CDR3 coding DNA: TGCAGCGTGTCCAGCCGGGACAACACAGATACGCAGTCTTTT. This encodes CSVSSRDNTDTQSF.